This T cell receptor beta chain was sequenced for a study of blood T cell repertoires in COVID-19. This CDR3 contains 14 residues. CDR1 and CDR2 from the germline V gene are SGDLS and YYNGEE. Unmatched junction bases numbered 4, after V lost 0 bases and J lost 5 bases. TCRdb keeps only in-frame clones here, not all; method: immunoSEQ multiplex PCR. The table shows about 25,000 clones, with approximately 84% occurring only once. The chain joins TRBV9 to TRBJ1-2; 7 positions match TRBD1. The TCR sequence derives from a man aged 50-59 years with active or convalescent COVID-19. Sequences were obtained from peripheral blood. For the CDR3, the DNA is TGTGCCAGCAGCGTAGCTGACAGGGCTTATGGCTACACCTTC. It specifies CASSVADRAYGYTF.